The rows below give T cell receptor beta chains drawn from one sample of a study of T cells after yellow fever vaccination. Using its own MiXCR run on the 5' RACE reads, TCRdb lists one record per CDR3 protein. The profile covers 500,000 to 700,000 distinct CDR3 sequences, with 19% appearing a single time and around 15% taken by the ten largest. The starting material was PBMCs, obtained 15 days after the yellow fever booster vaccination. Source of these receptors: a young man who received the YFV17D yellow fever vaccine. Both conserved end residues are part of each CDR3. A D gene is named only where the DNA matches it firmly. A clone size is listed for some rows: how often the clone was seen (once, few, many), or a class if it is expanded.

>-|TRBV15|-|TRBJ2-7
TGTGCCACCAGCAAAGTCTTTAGCGGCGAGCAGTACTTC
CATSKVFSGEQYF
>-|TRBV3-1|-|TRBJ2-2
TGTGCCAGCACAGGGAGAGCGAACACCGGGGAGCTGTTTTTT
CASTGRANTGELFF
>TRBD1|TRBV6-1|-|TRBJ1-1
TGTGCCAGCAGGACGAGTCCTACAGGGGGCCAGGGTTTGGCTTTCTTT
CASRTSPTGGQGLAFF
>-|TRBV9|-|TRBJ2-3
TGTGCCAGCAGCCTGGGGACTGGAAATACGCAGTATTTT
CASSLGTGNTQYF
>-|TRBV9|-|TRBJ2-1
TGTGCCAGCAGCGCGACCGGGGCGTACAATGAGCAGTTCTTC
CASSATGAYNEQFF
>-|TRBV29-1|-|TRBJ2-7
TGCAGCGTTGTGGGGGGTTTCTCCTACGAGCAGTACTTC
CSVVGGFSYEQYF
>-|TRBV5-1|-|TRBJ2-7
TGCGCCAGCAGCCTAGACCCGGCAGGGTACGAGCAGTACTTC
CASSLDPAGYEQYF
>TRBD1|TRBV5-1|-|TRBJ2-7
TGCGCCAGTAGATCCGACAGGGATGTAAGGGACGAGCAGTACTTC
CASRSDRDVRDEQYF
>-|TRBV7-2|few|TRBJ2-5
TGTGCCAGCAGCTTATCCCCACAATCCTACGAGACCCAGTACTTC
CASSLSPQSYETQYF
>-|TRBV18|few|TRBJ2-3
TGTGCCAGCTCACCAGTGCCGAATTCAGATACGCAGTATTTT
CASSPVPNSDTQYF
>-|TRBV15|few|TRBJ1-1
TGTGCCACCAGCAGGAAAGAAAGGACTGAAGCTTTCTTT
CATSRKERTEAFF
>TRBD2|TRBV18|few|TRBJ2-5
TGTGCCAGCTCACCACTGAGCGGGAGCTTGGAGACCCAGTACTTC
CASSPLSGSLETQYF
>-|TRBV20-1|-|TRBJ2-7
TGCAGTGCTTCGGCACTACAGGGATTTGGCGAGCAGTACTTC
CSASALQGFGEQYF
>-|TRBV12-3/TRBV12-4|-|TRBJ1-6
TGTGCCAGCAGCCCCTGGGCTGTAACAGGGTCTAATTCACCCCTCCACTTT
CASSPWAVTGSNSPLHF
>TRBD1|TRBV20-1|few|TRBJ1-1
TGCAGTGCTTCCGGACAGGCCCGGTCGAACACTGAAGCTTTCTTT
CSASGQARSNTEAFF
>TRBD1|TRBV6-5|-|TRBJ2-7
TGTGCCAGCAGTTACCAAAGACAGGGGACCTACGAGCAGTACTTC
CASSYQRQGTYEQYF
>-|TRBV6-5|-|TRBJ1-6
TGTGCCAGCAGTTACTCCGGGACCGGGGATTCACCCCTCCACTTT
CASSYSGTGDSPLHF
>-|TRBV7-9|-|TRBJ2-7
TGTGCCAGCAGCTCGACGGCCTTCTCTAGCTACGAGCAGTACTTC
CASSSTAFSSYEQYF
>TRBD1|TRBV29-1|-|TRBJ2-5
TGCAGCGGGGGCACAGGGGAAGAGACCCAGTACTTC
CSGGTGEETQYF
>-|TRBV3-1|few|TRBJ2-7
TGTGCCAGCAGCCAAACCGTTAGCTCCTACGAGCAGTACTTC
CASSQTVSSYEQYF
>TRBD2|TRBV7-3|-|TRBJ2-1
TGTGCCAGCAGCGAGACTAGCGGGAGGCCGTCGAATGAGCAGTTCTTC
CASSETSGRPSNEQFF
>-|TRBV28|-|TRBJ1-5
TGTGCCAGCACTAAATCCCCGGCGTGGCTACAGCATTTT
CASTKSPAWLQHF
>-|TRBV4-3|-|TRBJ2-6
TGCGCCAGCAGCCAAGACGAGGTGGGAGTCTCTGGGGCCAACGTCCTGACTTTC
CASSQDEVGVSGANVLTF
>TRBD1|TRBV29-1|-|TRBJ2-3
TGCAGCGCGGGGACAGGGGGCACCTTGGGGGATACGCAGTATTTT
CSAGTGGTLGDTQYF
>TRBD2|TRBV5-1|-|TRBJ2-2
TGCGCCAGCAGCCCTGGGACTAGCGGGAGAACCGGGGAGCTGTTTTTT
CASSPGTSGRTGELFF
>-|TRBV24-1|few|TRBJ2-6
TGTGCCACCTCTCGAGCAGGGACCGGGGCCAACGTCCTGACTTTC
CATSRAGTGANVLTF
>-|TRBV18|-|TRBJ2-7
TGTGCCAGCTCACCACCGTCCTACCCCTACGAGCAGTACTTC
CASSPPSYPYEQYF
>TRBD2|TRBV6-2/TRBV6-3|few|TRBJ2-5
TGTGCCAGCGGGGTAGCGGGAGGAGTAGAGACCCAGTACTTC
CASGVAGGVETQYF
>TRBD2|TRBV6-2/TRBV6-3|few|TRBJ2-4
TGTGCCAGCAAGGACGGACTAGCGGGAGGAGTGGCCAAAAACATTCAGTACTTC
CASKDGLAGGVAKNIQYF
>-|TRBV20-1|-|TRBJ2-7
TGCAGTGCTAGCGTGGACAGACCCTACGAGCAGTACTTC
CSASVDRPYEQYF
>-|TRBV12-5|few|TRBJ2-5
TGTGCTAGTGGTTTGGTTTCGCGATCCGGGACCCAGTACTTC
CASGLVSRSGTQYF
>-|TRBV19|-|TRBJ2-1
TGTGCCAGTACCACTGGGGGCCTTTCCTACAATGAGCAGTTCTTC
CASTTGGLSYNEQFF
>TRBD2|TRBV27|-|TRBJ2-5
TGTGCCAGCAGTCCGGGAGGGACTTATCTCCAAGAGACCCAGTACTTC
CASSPGGTYLQETQYF
>-|TRBV7-2|few|TRBJ2-3
TGTGCCAGCAGCCCAAGCGGGCTTACGACGCAGTATTTT
CASSPSGLTTQYF
>-|TRBV24-1|-|TRBJ2-1
TGTGCCACCAGTGATTTAAACGGGAACAATGAGCAGTTCTTC
CATSDLNGNNEQFF
>-|TRBV7-6|-|TRBJ2-7
TGTGCCAGCAGAACCGCCGGGGGAGGCGGGGAGCAGTACTTC
CASRTAGGGGEQYF
>TRBD1|TRBV4-3|few|TRBJ2-1
TGCGCCAGCAGCCGGACCGGGACAGACTCCTACAATGAGCAGTTCTTC
CASSRTGTDSYNEQFF
>TRBD1|TRBV7-3|few|TRBJ2-1
TGTGCCAGCAGCCGCTCCGGGACAGGGGCTCAGAATGAGCAGTTCTTC
CASSRSGTGAQNEQFF
>TRBD2|TRBV19|few|TRBJ2-1
TGTGCCAGTAGTACCGGACTAGGACATGAGCAGTTCTTC
CASSTGLGHEQFF
>-|TRBV27|-|TRBJ1-1
TGTGCCAGCTCAGCGGTGGGCACTGAAGCTTTCTTT
CASSAVGTEAFF
>-|TRBV6-1|-|TRBJ2-5
TGTGCCAGCAGGCCGGGGCCCTCGGAGACCCAGTACTTC
CASRPGPSETQYF
>-|TRBV19|-|TRBJ2-1
TGTGCCAGTCAGGACGCTTACAATGAGCAGTTCTTC
CASQDAYNEQFF
>TRBD2|TRBV3-1|-|TRBJ2-4
TGTGCCAGCAGCCAAGTGAGCGGGAGGGCCGCAACCAAAAACATTCAGTACTTC
CASSQVSGRAATKNIQYF
>-|TRBV29-1|-|TRBJ2-4
TGCAGCGTTGATTACGGCGGAGGAACCAAAAACATTCAGTACTTC
CSVDYGGGTKNIQYF
>-|TRBV7-2|few|TRBJ2-7
TGTGCCAGCAGCATCGGGACGGTCTACGAGCAGTACTTC
CASSIGTVYEQYF
>-|TRBV7-3|-|TRBJ2-5
TGTGCCAGCAGCTTAGAGGCGGTCCAAGGGACCCAGTACTTC
CASSLEAVQGTQYF
>-|TRBV3-1|-|TRBJ2-1
TGTGCCAGCAGGATAGCGGCCAGAGGGGGGAATGAGCAGTTCTTC
CASRIAARGGNEQFF
>-|TRBV30|many|TRBJ1-1
TGTGCCTGGAGGAGTGAAAGAACAGGAAAAGCTTTCTTT
CAWRSERTGKAFF
>-|TRBV20-1|-|TRBJ2-2
TGCAGTGCCCCGGCCCAGTCTGGGGAGCTGTTTTTT
CSAPAQSGELFF
>TRBD1|TRBV19|few|TRBJ2-7
TGTGCCAGTAGTGAAAACCCCGGGACAGGGGCCGAGCAGTACTTC
CASSENPGTGAEQYF
>TRBD2|TRBV9|few|TRBJ2-3
TGTGCCAGCAGTGCCGGACTAGCTCTAGATACGCAGTATTTT
CASSAGLALDTQYF
>-|TRBV20-1|-|TRBJ2-3
TGCAGTGCTGAGGGAAACGCAGATACGCAGTATTTT
CSAEGNADTQYF
>TRBD1|TRBV5-5|-|TRBJ1-6
TGTGCCAGCAGCTCGGGACAGATTAATTCACCCCTCCACTTT
CASSSGQINSPLHF
>TRBD2|TRBV12-3/TRBV12-4|once|TRBJ2-7
TGTGCCAGCAGTTCCGGGGGGGAAGGGGAGCAGTACTTC
CASSSGGEGEQYF
>-|TRBV4-3|few|TRBJ1-3
TGCGCCAGCAGCCAGACGGGAAGGGGCTCTGGAAACACCATATATTTT
CASSQTGRGSGNTIYF
>TRBD2|TRBV2|-|TRBJ2-5
TGTGCCACCAGCGGACTAGCGGAGACCCAGTACTTC
CATSGLAETQYF
>TRBD2|TRBV28|few|TRBJ2-5
TGTGCCAGCAGTTTCGGGGGGGGCGAAGAGACCCAGTACTTC
CASSFGGGEETQYF
>TRBD2|TRBV3-1|few|TRBJ2-7
TGTGCCAGCAGCCAAGATCTAGCGGGTACCTACGAGCAGTACTTC
CASSQDLAGTYEQYF
>TRBD2|TRBV7-2|few|TRBJ2-3
TGTGCCAGCAGCCCGCGACTAGCGGGAGGTGCAGATACGCAGTATTTT
CASSPRLAGGADTQYF